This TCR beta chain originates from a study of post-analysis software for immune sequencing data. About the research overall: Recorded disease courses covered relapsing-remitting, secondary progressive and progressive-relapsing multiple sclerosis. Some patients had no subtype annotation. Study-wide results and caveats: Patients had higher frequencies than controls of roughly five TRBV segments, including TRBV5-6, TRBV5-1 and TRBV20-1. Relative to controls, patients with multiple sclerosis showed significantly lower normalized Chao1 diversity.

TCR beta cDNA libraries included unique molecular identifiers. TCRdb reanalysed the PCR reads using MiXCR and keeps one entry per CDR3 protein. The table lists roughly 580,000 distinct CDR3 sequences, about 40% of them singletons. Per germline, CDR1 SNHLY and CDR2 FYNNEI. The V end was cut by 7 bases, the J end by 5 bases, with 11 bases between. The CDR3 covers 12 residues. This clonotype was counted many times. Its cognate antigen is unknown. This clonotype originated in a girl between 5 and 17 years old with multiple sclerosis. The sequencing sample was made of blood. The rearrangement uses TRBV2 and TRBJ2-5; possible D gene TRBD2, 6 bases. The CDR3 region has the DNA TGTGCCAGCACCCCGGGGAGGGAGACCCAGTACTTC. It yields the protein CASTPGRETQYF. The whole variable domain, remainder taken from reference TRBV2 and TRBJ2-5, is EPEVTQTPSHQVTQMGQEVILRCVPISNHLYFYWYRQILGQKVEFLVSFYNNEISEKSEIFDDQFSVERPDGSNFTLKIRSTKLEDSAMYFCASTPGRETQYFGPGTRLLVL.